What follows is one T cell receptor (beta chain) and its context. The record originates from a study of OX40 agonist ivuxolimab in advanced cancers. Study-wide background: Ivuxolimab is a fully human IgG2 antibody that activates OX40 (CD134). At 65% to 90% male, the cohort had a mean age of approximately 64 years, ranging from 23 to 79. About 44% of patients had received prior checkpoint inhibitor therapy.

TCRdb's table, derived via immunoSEQ multiplex PCR, lists solely in-frame clones and lacks some. The data hold over 20,000 clones, with 60% to 80% observed a single time. This CDR3 region has 15 residues. Germline loops: CDR1 MDHEN, CDR2 SYDVKM. V lost 0 bases to trimming and J lost 2 bases; unmatched junction nucleotides: 2. The V call is TRBV28, the J call TRBJ1-1, with TRBD1 matching 8 bases. The source of this sequence is an adult with an advanced solid tumor such as melanoma, head and neck, liver or kidney cancer. The material was CD4+ or CD8+ T cells sorted from blood, obtained in a trial of the OX40 agonist ivuxolimab. The CDR3 DNA reads TGTGCCAGCAGTTTATGGGACAGGGTAAACACTGAAGCTTTCTTT. The encoded protein is CASSLWDRVNTEAFF.